The source of this T cell receptor (beta chain) is a study of cytomegalovirus exposure and HLA in healthy donors. Study information: In an earlier analysis, 90 million to 130 million unique TCR beta sequences were found from some 170 million T cells.

Overall study findings and caveats: Usually a TCR sequence was rare, but some public TCRs were found in many donors.

In this sample, this clone turned up once. No antigen is known for it. V was shortened by 5 bases and J by 2 bases, with 6 bases between the two germline ends. The CDR3 has 12 amino acids. The germline V gene encodes CDR1 SNHLY and CDR2 FYNNEI. Regarding donors, all were healthy bone marrow donors. Donors counted as nominally healthy when sampled, yet unrecorded immune exposures were likely. Vbeta (60) and Jbeta (13) primers were used in the PCR. Clones were sequenced by immunoSEQ multiplex PCR, and TCRdb holds only the in-frame ones, with some missing. The data show approximately 150,000 clones, around two thirds seen once.

Sequenced sample: PBMCs. The TCR was taken from a woman aged 18-30 years in good health and CMV-seronegative. The chain carries TRBV2 and TRBJ1-2, with a possible D match to TRBD1 (5 bases). Here the CDR3 DNA reads TGTGCCAGCAGTCCAGGGAACTATGGCTACACCTTC. Translation: CASSPGNYGYTF.